These 32 T cell receptor beta chains came from one sample sequenced in a study of cytomegalovirus exposure and HLA in healthy donors. The table came from immunoSEQ multiplex PCR; TCRdb's copy has only in-frame clones and leaves some out. The profile shows over 60,000 clones, approximately 95% of them singletons. The specimen sequenced was PBMCs. Source of these receptors: a man younger than 30 in good health and CMV-seronegative.

The V call is TRBV4-1, the J call TRBJ2-1; D might be TRBD1 (6 bases). CDR3 length equals 14 residues. The germline V gene encodes CDR1 MGHRA and CDR2 YSYEKL. V gave up 0 bases and J gave up 9 bases, with 12 bases separating them. In nucleotides, the CDR3 is TGCGCCAGCAGCCAAGAGTCGGTAGGGGGTGAGCAGTTCTTC. It specifies CASSQESVGGEQFF.

The rearrangement uses TRBV29-1 and TRBJ1-2; D is unclear. Germline V gene sequence: CDR1 SQVTM, CDR2 ANQGSEA. Trimming took off 1 base at V and 4 bases at J, with 10 bases between the two ends. CDR3 size: 13 residues. CDR3 amino acids: CSVEVTPSYGYTF. CDR3 DNA sequence: TGCAGCGTTGAAGTGACACCCAGCTATGGCTACACCTTC.

The chain combines TRBV6-1 with TRBJ2-7; D is undetermined. Germline values: CDR1 MNHNS, CDR2 SASEGT. V was clipped by 6 bases and J by 4 bases, with 4 bases between them. The CDR3 has 10 amino acids. The CDR3 bases are TGTGCCAGCAGGAGATACGAGCAGTACTTC. This gives the protein CASRRYEQYF.

The rearrangement uses TRBV27 and TRBJ1-5, with D unclear. Germline CDR1 and CDR2: MNHEY and SMNVEV (reference sequence). The CDR3 spans 15 residues. V was shortened by 0 bases and J by 5 bases, with 11 bases between the two germline ends. This CDR3 reads CASSLSGDRDQPQHF. CDR3 sequence (DNA): TGTGCCAGCAGTTTATCGGGAGACCGAGATCAGCCCCAGCATTTT.

The rearrangement joins TRBV6-1 to TRBJ2-3, with D possibly being TRBD1 (5 bases). The CDR3 is made up of 15 amino acids. V was pared by 0 bases and J by 7 bases, with 14 bases between. The V gene's germline CDR1 is MNHNS and CDR2 SASEGT. The CDR3 DNA is TGTGCCAGCAGTGAAGCAGGGGCTGCAGGTTATACGCAGTATTTT. This encodes CASSEAGAAGYTQYF.

This chain links TRBV4-2 with TRBJ1-1; D is uncertain. Germline values: CDR1 LGHNA, CDR2 YNFKEQ. The CDR3 is made up of 13 amino acids. Between the trimmed V and J ends, which lost 0 bases and 11 bases, there was a span of 13 bases. CDR3 bases: TGTGCCAGCAGCCAAGATCAGTTCCAGGTCGCTTTCTTT. It encodes CASSQDQFQVAFF.

This clone was seen once. This rearrangement joins TRBV5-1 to TRBJ2-3, with D possibly TRBD2 on 5 matching bases. V was pared by 0 bases and J by 5 bases, with 16 bases between. The CDR3 contains 16 residues. Germline values: CDR1 SGHRS, CDR2 YFSETQ. In DNA, the CDR3 is TGCGCCAGCAGCTTGGCGTTGGGAGTGAGAGGAGATACGCAGTATTTT. It is translated as CASSLALGVRGDTQYF.

The chain is built from TRBV5-4 and TRBJ2-7, with D possibly matching TRBD2 (5 bases). CDR1 is SGHNT, CDR2 YYREEE, per germline (reference sequence). Deletions cut 4 bases from V and 6 bases from J, with 11 bases between. The CDR3 contains 12 residues. CDR3: CASSDGLSEQYF. The CDR3 DNA sequence: TGTGCCAGCAGCGATGGACTTTCCGAGCAGTACTTC.

The chain links TRBV6-6 to TRBJ1-4, with a weak D call TRBD1 (6 bases). Trimming removed 7 bases at V and 3 bases at J, with 18 bases between. The CDR3 has 16 residues. Germline V gene sequence: CDR1 MNHNY, CDR2 SVGAGI (reference sequence). CDR3 nucleotides: TGTGCCAGCAAGAGGACAGCCCTCGGAGCTAATGAAAAACTGTTTTTT. Translating it yields CASKRTALGANEKLFF.

The chain uses TRBV9 and TRBJ2-7, with TRBD1 matching 8 bases. With 4 bases clipped from V and 7 bases from J, the junction kept 4 bases outside the gene matches. The CDR3 is made up of 12 amino acids. Germline V gene data show CDR1 as SGDLS and CDR2 as YYNGEE. CDR3 amino acids: CASSSQGGEQYF. As DNA, the CDR3 is TGTGCCAGCAGCTCACAGGGGGGTGAGCAGTACTTC. The entire variable domain, with the rest obtained from reference TRBV9 and TRBJ2-7, is as follows: DSGVTQTPKHLITATGQRVTLRCSPRSGDLSVYWYQQSLDQGLQFLIQYYNGEERAKGNILERFSAQQFPDLHSELNLSSLELGDSALYFCASSSQGGEQYFGPGTRLTVT.

V usage is TRBV7-9 and J usage is TRBJ2-1; 7 nucleotides match TRBD1. The germline gives CDR1 SEHNR, CDR2 FQNEAQ (reference sequence). The V segment lost 5 bases and the J segment 8 bases; nucleotides outside the gene matches: 18. CDR3 length: 17 residues. The CDR3 DNA is TGTGCCAGCAGCCCCCCTTTCGACAGGGTCAAGAAGGATGAGCAGTTCTTC. Translation gives CASSPPFDRVKKDEQFF.

The chain links TRBV13 to TRBJ2-2, with 9 bases lining up with TRBD2. The CDR3 sequence is 13 residues long. The trim removed 8 bases at V and 6 bases at J, leaving 4 bases unmatched. Per the germline V gene, CDR1 is PRHDT and CDR2 is FYEKMQ (reference sequence). For the CDR3, the DNA is TGTGCCAGCGGCGGGGGGGCACCCGGGGAGCTGTTTTTT. Translation gives CASGGGAPGELFF.

This chain joins TRBV7-9 and TRBJ2-7; 8 nucleotides match TRBD1. Germline V gives CDR1 SEHNR, CDR2 FQNEAQ (reference sequence). The V and J ends lost 3 bases and 7 bases, in that order; junction bases with no gene match: 11. This CDR3 is built from 15 residues. The chain's CDR3 is CASSFRTGMGWEQYF. The CDR3 DNA reads TGTGCCAGCAGCTTCCGGACAGGGATGGGGTGGGAGCAGTACTTC. Drawing the rest from reference TRBV7-9 and TRBJ2-7, the complete variable domain is DTGVSQNPRHKITKRGQNVTFRCDPISEHNRLYWYRQTLGQGPEFLTYFQNEAQLEKSRLLSDRFSAERPKGSFSTLEIQRTEQGDSAMYLCASSFRTGMGWEQYFGPGTRLTVT.

This chain uses TRBV19 with TRBJ2-6; possibly TRBD1 for D (6 bases). This CDR3 has 18 residues. CDR1 is LNHDA and CDR2 is SQIVND in the germline V gene (reference sequence). V gave up 6 bases and J gave up 0 bases, with 18 bases separating them. The CDR3 protein is CASSPLGQGNSGANVLTF. DNA for the CDR3: TGTGCCAGTAGCCCCCTGGGGCAGGGGAACTCTGGGGCCAACGTCCTGACTTTC.

The chain combines TRBV6-5 with TRBJ1-1; TRBD1 aligns across 7 bases. V trimming: 6 bases; J trimming: 7 bases; junction bases outside the gene matches: 5. This CDR3 is built from 12 residues. Germline CDR1 reads MNHEY; CDR2 reads SVGAGI. CDR3 in DNA: TGTGCCAGCAGGTTGGGACAGCATGAAGCTTTCTTT. Translated, it gives CASRLGQHEAFF.

The genes are TRBV30 and TRBJ2-3; D is perhaps TRBD1 (6 bases). The CDR3 contains 14 residues. The germline V and J ends were trimmed by 4 bases and 8 bases, with 19 bases remaining between them. CDR1 is GTSNPN and CDR2 is SVGIG in the germline V gene (reference sequence). The DNA for the CDR3 is TGTGCCTGGACCCCGACAGGCCCTCGTGGTACGCAGTATTTT. Protein sequence: CAWTPTGPRGTQYF.

The chain recombines TRBV9 with TRBJ2-2, with D unresolved. This CDR3 is 13 amino acids long. The V end was cut by 2 bases, the J end by 10 bases, with 12 bases between. Germline-derived CDR1 and CDR2 are SGDLS and YYNGEE. The chain's CDR3 is CASSVDRSEELFF. The CDR3 DNA is TGTGCCAGCAGCGTTGACCGAAGCGAGGAGCTGTTTTTT.

The chain is built from TRBV11-3 and TRBJ2-1, with 9 bases aligning to TRBD1. The length of the CDR3 is 16 residues. With 5 bases clipped from V and 8 bases from J, the junction kept 13 bases outside the gene matches. Germline V CDR1 and CDR2: SGHNT, YENEEA. As DNA, the CDR3 is TGTGCCAGCAGCGCTACCGGGACAGGGAGTGCCGATGAGCAGTTCTTC. Its protein product is CASSATGTGSADEQFF.

This rearrangement joins TRBV29-1 to TRBJ2-1, with a weak D call TRBD1 (5 bases). Germline CDR1 and CDR2: SQVTM and ANQGSEA. Between the trimmed V and J ends, which lost 5 bases and 5 bases, there was a span of 16 bases. The CDR3 sequence is 14 residues long. For the CDR3, the DNA is TGCAGCGTTAGACGTCAGGGTCCCCACAATGAGCAGTTCTTC. The encoded protein is CSVRRQGPHNEQFF.

The chain couples TRBV30 to TRBJ2-5; 9 bases align to TRBD2. This CDR3 comprises 17 residues. CDR1 is GTSNPN, CDR2 SVGIG, per germline (reference sequence). V lost 0 bases and J lost 1; bases outside the gene matches: 9. The CDR3 region is CAWSVSRTSDAQETQYF. CDR3 nucleotide sequence: TGTGCCTGGAGTGTCTCCAGGACTAGCGACGCCCAAGAGACCCAGTACTTC.

This clone has just one count. V usage is TRBV9 and J usage is TRBJ2-1, with 7 nucleotides matching TRBD2. The CDR3 totals 15 residues. With V trimmed by 3 bases and J by 5 bases, 8 bases remained unmatched. Germline V lookup: CDR1 SGDLS, CDR2 YYNGEE. The DNA for the CDR3 is TGTGCCAGCAGCGAAAGCGGGGCAGCTAACAATGAGCAGTTCTTC. Amino acid sequence: CASSESGAANNEQFF.

The chain combines TRBV7-2 with TRBJ2-5; tentative D call: TRBD2 (6 bases). Trimming removed 5 bases at V and 2 bases at J, with 12 bases between. Per the germline V gene, CDR1 is SGHTA and CDR2 is FQGNSA. The CDR3 length is 14 residues. The CDR3 is CASSSPGVQETQYF. The CDR3 DNA reads as TGTGCCAGCAGCAGCCCGGGGGTACAAGAGACCCAGTACTTC.

The V and J genes are TRBV2 and TRBJ2-3, with 11 bases identical to TRBD2. The CDR3 contains 22 residues. V lost 4 bases and J lost 0; bases outside the gene matches: 21. Germline lookup yields CDR1 SNHLY and CDR2 FYNNEI. The CDR3 region is CASSGPSGGQTPFLLSTDTQYF. The CDR3 DNA reads TGTGCCAGCAGTGGTCCTAGCGGGGGGCAGACTCCTTTTCTTCTTAGCACAGATACGCAGTATTTT.

The chain uses TRBV25-1 and TRBJ2-7, with D perhaps matching TRBD1 (5 bases). The V gene's germline CDR1 is MGHDK and CDR2 SYGVNS. The V gene lost 2 bases and the J gene lost 3 bases, with 11 bases spanning the gap. This CDR3 has 14 amino acids. Here the CDR3 DNA reads TGTGCCAGCAGTGAACAGGGTCGGCACTACGAGCAGTACTTC. Its translation: CASSEQGRHYEQYF.

V gene TRBV5-1 combines with J gene TRBJ2-3; D is perhaps TRBD1 (6 bases). This CDR3 contains 16 residues. CDR1 is SGHRS and CDR2 is YFSETQ in the germline V gene. V lost 0 bases, J lost 1 base, and 12 bases lay in between. The chain's CDR3 is CASSLARGLGTDTQYF. The DNA for the CDR3 is TGCGCCAGCAGCTTGGCCAGGGGCCTAGGCACAGATACGCAGTATTTT.

The genes are TRBV6-5 and TRBJ1-4; the D is unclear. Germline lookup yields CDR1 MNHEY and CDR2 SVGAGI. This CDR3 contains 14 residues. V lost 2 bases, J lost 8 bases, and 12 bases lay in between. CDR3 residues: CASSYGAGGEKLFF. In DNA form, the CDR3 reads TGTGCCAGCAGTTACGGCGCTGGAGGGGAAAAACTGTTTTTT.

The chain combines TRBV28 with TRBJ1-1; no definite D call. V lost 7 bases, J lost 0 bases, and 6 bases lay in between. Per the germline V gene, CDR1 is MDHEN and CDR2 is SYDVKM. The CDR3 consists of 12 residues. Written as DNA, the CDR3 is TGTGCCAGCACAGACATGAACACTGAAGCTTTCTTT. Translated: CASTDMNTEAFF.

This clone was seen once. The CDR3 region is CASIRGGDYGYTF. CDR3 DNA sequence: TGTGCCAGCATTCGCGGGGGCGACTATGGCTACACCTTC. This chain joins TRBV2 and TRBJ1-2, with a possible D match to TRBD1 (6 bases). Per germline, CDR1 SNHLY and CDR2 FYNNEI. The CDR3 loop spans 13 amino acids. V was cut by 7 bases and J by 3 bases, with 12 bases left in between.

The rearrangement links TRBV19 to TRBJ1-5; unclear D gene. Deletions cut 3 bases from V and 2 bases from J, with 5 bases between. The CDR3 covers 13 residues. In germline, CDR1 is LNHDA, CDR2 SQIVND (reference sequence). CDR3 bases: TGTGCCAGTAGTATTGTCGGCAATCAGCCCCAGCATTTT. Translating it yields CASSIVGNQPQHF.

This clone appeared once. The chain carries TRBV27 and TRBJ2-3, with 12 bases identical to TRBD2. Germline V gene lookup returns CDR1 MNHEY and CDR2 SMNVEV (reference sequence). This CDR3 has 17 amino acids. The V and J ends lost 5 bases and 1 base, in that order; junction bases with no gene match: 7. The CDR3 protein is CASSPGTSGWGTDTQYF. Here the CDR3 DNA reads TGTGCCAGCAGTCCGGGGACTAGCGGGTGGGGCACAGATACGCAGTATTTT.

This chain uses TRBV5-1 with TRBJ2-1; perhaps TRBD1 as D (5 bases). Germline V gene sequence: CDR1 SGHRS, CDR2 YFSETQ. With 2 bases removed from V and 9 bases from J, the gap between germline ends came to 15 bases. This CDR3 spans 14 amino acids. CDR3 in amino acids: CASSFESRVGEQFF. The CDR3 coding sequence is TGCGCCAGCAGCTTTGAGAGCAGGGTGGGTGAGCAGTTCTTC. The whole variable domain, remainder taken from reference TRBV5-1 and TRBJ2-1, is KAGVTQTPRYLIKTRGQQVTLSCSPISGHRSVSWYQQTPGQGLQFLFEYFSETQRNKGNFPGRFSGRQFSNSRSEMNVSTLELGDSALYLCASSFESRVGEQFFGPGTRLTVL.

The V gene is TRBV6-6, the J gene TRBJ2-1; D might be TRBD2 (5 bases). This CDR3 region has 12 residues. Germline values: CDR1 MNHNY, CDR2 SVGAGI (reference sequence). Trimming stripped 6 bases from V and 8 bases from J, with 11 bases between. The CDR3 nucleotides read TGTGCCAGCAGCCCTACTAGTCATGAGCAGTTCTTC. Protein: CASSPTSHEQFF.